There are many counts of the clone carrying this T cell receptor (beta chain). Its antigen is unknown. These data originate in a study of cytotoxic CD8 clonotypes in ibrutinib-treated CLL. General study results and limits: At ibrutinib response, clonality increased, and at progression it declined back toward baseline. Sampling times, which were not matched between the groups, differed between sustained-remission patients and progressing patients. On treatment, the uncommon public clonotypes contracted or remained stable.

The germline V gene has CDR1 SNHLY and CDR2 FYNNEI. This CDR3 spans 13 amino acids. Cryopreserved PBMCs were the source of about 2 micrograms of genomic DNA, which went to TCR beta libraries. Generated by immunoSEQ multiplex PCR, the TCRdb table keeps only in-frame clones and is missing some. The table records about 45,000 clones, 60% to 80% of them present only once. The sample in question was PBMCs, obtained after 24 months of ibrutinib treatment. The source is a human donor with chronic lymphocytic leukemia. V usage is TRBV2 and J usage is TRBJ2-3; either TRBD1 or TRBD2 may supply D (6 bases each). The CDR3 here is CAKNREGTDTQYF. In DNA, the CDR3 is TGTGCTAAAAACAGGGAGGGCACAGATACGCAGTATTTT.